The following is a T cell receptor (beta chain) sequence with its context. The data originate from a study of blood T cell repertoires in COVID-19. The germline CDR1 and CDR2 sequences are LGHDT and YNNKEL (reference sequence). Trimming at V came to 3 bases and at J to 3 bases, leaving 7 bases not matched to a gene. This CDR3 region has 17 residues. Assay used: immunoSEQ multiplex PCR; TCRdb lists only in-frame clones, some missing. The sample consists of about 87,000 clones, approximately 88% of them appearing once. The TCR originated in a man aged 80 or over with acute or convalescent COVID-19. Sequenced: peripheral blood. The chain employs TRBV3-1 (or the pseudogene TRBV3-2) and TRBJ1-4; 10 bases fit TRBD1. The CDR3 loop is CASSQTDRGLSNEKLFF. The CDR3 DNA follows: TGTGCCAGCAGCCAGACGGACAGGGGGTTATCTAATGAAAAACTGTTTTTT.